The entry below describes one T cell receptor (beta chain). The antigen is undetermined. The record originates from a study of shared clonotypes between healthy human individuals. Study-wide results and limits: There were few donors, and this limited the genetic and exposure-history diversity represented. Generation of non-shared clonotypes was less probable than generation of clonotypes shared by all four donors.

The CDR3 has 20 residues. J lost 3 bases, V lost 0 bases, and 19 bases had no gene match. Germline V gene sequence: CDR1 SGHTA, CDR2 FQGNSA. CD45RO negativity and positive selection for CCR7 defined naive CD8 cells, a population that excluded terminally differentiated effector memory CD45RA+ cells. At deep level, the assay was performed. Sorted-subset replicate PCR reactions contained about 200 ng DNA, corresponding to about 30,000 T cell genomes. This table comes from immunoSEQ multiplex PCR, and its TCRdb copy is limited to in-frame clones, with some not included. The sample shows some 2.1 million clones, roughly 94% of them seen only once.

This sequence joins TRBV7-2 and TRBJ2-7; 8 nucleotides agree with TRBD2. Sample: naive CD8+ T cells sorted from blood. This clonotype originated in a man between 18 and 29 years old in good health. The CDR3 bases are TGTGCCAGCAGCTTAGCGCCCCCCTTCGGACTAGCTGATTCTCTCTACGAGCAGTACTTC. Translated, it gives CASSLAPPFGLADSLYEQYF. The entire variable domain, with the rest obtained from reference TRBV7-2 and TRBJ2-7, is as follows: GAGVSQSPSNKVTEKGKDVELRCDPISGHTALYWYRQSLGQGLEFLIYFQGNSAPDKSGLPSDRFSAERTGGSVSTLTIQRTQQEDSAVYLCASSLAPPFGLADSLYEQYFGPGTRLTVT.